These T cell receptor beta chains were read from a single sample in a study of Graves' ophthalmopathy and Graves' hyperthyroidism. Via MiXCR, TCRdb re-called the multiplex PCR reads, giving one row per CDR3 protein. The sample carries 300,000 or so distinct CDR3 sequences, about 17% recorded once. Sequencing was carried out using peripheral blood. All receptors come from an adult man with Graves' ophthalmopathy. Both conserved end residues are part of each CDR3. D genes are given only for firm matches. Part of the rows lack a size; the others show once, few, many or a class for expanded clones.

CDR3 protein: CASSGLRTRTNGGELFF; CDR3 DNA: TGTGCCAGCAGTGGACTTAGGACAAGGACTAACGGCGGGGAGCTGTTTTTT; clone size: many; V gene: TRBV6-4; D gene: NA; J gene: TRBJ2-2
CDR3 protein: CASSVTPSGSGGEQYF; CDR3 DNA: TGTGCCAGCAGTGTTACCCCTAGCGGGAGCGGCGGCGAGCAGTACTTC; clone size: many; V gene: TRBV2; D gene: TRBD2; J gene: TRBJ2-7
CDR3 protein: CASSTGAVYQPQHF; CDR3 DNA: TGTGCCAGCAGCACGGGGGCCGTTTATCAGCCCCAGCATTTT; clone size: many; V gene: TRBV7-2; D gene: NA; J gene: TRBJ1-5
CDR3 protein: CASRAGNYEQYF; CDR3 DNA: TGTGCCAGCCGGGCTGGAAACTACGAGCAGTACTTC; clone size: many; V gene: TRBV3-1; D gene: NA; J gene: TRBJ2-7
CDR3 protein: CASSPHRRRQETQYF; CDR3 DNA: TGTGCCAGCAGTCCACACAGGAGGCGCCAAGAGACCCAGTACTTC; clone size: many; V gene: TRBV28; D gene: NA; J gene: TRBJ2-5
CDR3 protein: CASSLDRVNTGELFF; CDR3 DNA: TGCGCCAGCAGCTTGGACAGGGTCAACACCGGGGAGCTGTTTTTT; clone size: many; V gene: TRBV5-1; D gene: NA; J gene: TRBJ2-2
CDR3 protein: CASSERHSNQPQHF; CDR3 DNA: TGTGCCAGCAGTGAACGCCATAGCAATCAGCCCCAGCATTTT; clone size: many; V gene: TRBV6-1; D gene: NA; J gene: TRBJ1-5
CDR3 protein: CASSMTQALWGDTQYF; CDR3 DNA: TGTGCCAGTAGTATGACCCAGGCCCTATGGGGAGATACGCAGTATTTT; clone size: many; V gene: TRBV19; D gene: NA; J gene: TRBJ2-3
CDR3 protein: CASSVETGGGEAFF; CDR3 DNA: TGTGCCAGCAGCGTGGAAACAGGGGGCGGTGAAGCTTTCTTT; clone size: NA; V gene: TRBV11-2; D gene: TRBD1; J gene: TRBJ1-1
CDR3 protein: CSVVPRGNYEQYF; CDR3 DNA: TGCAGCGTTGTTCCTAGGGGAAACTACGAGCAGTACTTC; clone size: once; V gene: TRBV29-1; D gene: NA; J gene: TRBJ2-7